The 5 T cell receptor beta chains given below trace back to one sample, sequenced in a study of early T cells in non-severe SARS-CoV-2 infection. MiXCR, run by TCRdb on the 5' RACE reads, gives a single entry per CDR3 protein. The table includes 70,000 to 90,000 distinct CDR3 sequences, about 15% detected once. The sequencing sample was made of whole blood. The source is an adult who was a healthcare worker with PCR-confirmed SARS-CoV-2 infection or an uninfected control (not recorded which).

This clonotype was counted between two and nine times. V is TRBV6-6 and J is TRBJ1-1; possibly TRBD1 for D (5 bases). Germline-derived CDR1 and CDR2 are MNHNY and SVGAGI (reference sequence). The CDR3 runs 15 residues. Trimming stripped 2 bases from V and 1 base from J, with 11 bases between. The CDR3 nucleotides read TGTGCCAGCAGTTACGCCGAGAGGGGGAACACTGAAGCTTTCTTT. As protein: CASSYAERGNTEAFF.

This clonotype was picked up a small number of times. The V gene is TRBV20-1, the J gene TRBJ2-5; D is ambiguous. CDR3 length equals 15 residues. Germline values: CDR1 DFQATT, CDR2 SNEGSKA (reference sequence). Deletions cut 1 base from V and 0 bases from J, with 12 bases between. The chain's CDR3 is CSARVLGGYQETQYF. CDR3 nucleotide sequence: TGCAGTGCTAGAGTGCTAGGTGGCTACCAAGAGACCCAGTACTTC.

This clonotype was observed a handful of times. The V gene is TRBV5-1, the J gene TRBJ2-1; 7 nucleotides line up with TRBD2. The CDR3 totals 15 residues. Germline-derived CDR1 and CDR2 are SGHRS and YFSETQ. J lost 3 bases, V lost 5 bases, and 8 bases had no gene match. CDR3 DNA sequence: TGCGCCAGCAGACTAGCGCCCGATTTCTACAATGAGCAGTTCTTC. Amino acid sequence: CASRLAPDFYNEQFF. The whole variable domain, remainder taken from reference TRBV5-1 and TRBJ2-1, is KAGVTQTPRYLIKTRGQQVTLSCSPISGHRSVSWYQQTPGQGLQFLFEYFSETQRNKGNFPGRFSGRQFSNSRSEMNVSTLELGDSALYLCASRLAPDFYNEQFFGPGTRLTVL.

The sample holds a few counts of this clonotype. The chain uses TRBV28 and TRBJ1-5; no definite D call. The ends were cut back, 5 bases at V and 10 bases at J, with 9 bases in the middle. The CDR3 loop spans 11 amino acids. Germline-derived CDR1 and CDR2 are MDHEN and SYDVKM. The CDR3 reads CASSKSTPQHF. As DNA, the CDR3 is TGTGCCAGCAGTAAAAGTACACCCCAGCATTTT.

The CDR3 DNA reads as TGCAGTGCTAGCCCGGGACAGGGGAACACAGATACGCAGTATTTT. It specifies CSASPGQGNTDTQYF. The rearrangement uses TRBV20-1 and TRBJ2-3; TRBD1 matches 10 bases. V gave up 3 bases and J gave up 2 bases; unmatched junction bases: 5. The CDR3 totals 15 residues. The V gene's germline CDR1 is DFQATT and CDR2 SNEGSKA (reference sequence).